This entry features one TCR beta chain sequence. Its cognate antigen has yet to be identified. No base quality information exists; no much larger clone differs at one position. Each collaborating institution followed its own protocols to collect whole blood in K2EDTA tubes. For TCRbeta analysis, collaborators shipped samples in one of three forms: frozen whole blood, isolated PBMCs, or DNA extracted from either of those sample types. This record belongs to a study of blood T cell repertoires in COVID-19 (TCRdb year 2020). Study-level background: Samples covering the acute and convalescent phases of COVID-19 were provided by collaborators in the United States, Italy and Spain. Where available, HLA class I and class II types were obtained from metadata supplied by the sample provider rather than from assay-based typing. The prospective study material was composed of cDNA or gDNA derived from T cells, B-cell-depleted T cells, or PBMCs. Deeply sampled blood TCRbeta repertoires from subjects exposed to, actively infected with, or recovered from COVID-19 were included in the dataset. A freely available public database, intended as a resource for researchers studying the immune response to SARS-CoV-2, is where the repertoires were released. Sample metadata almost always included a de-identified subject ID, COVID-19 status, age in years and sex. The samples were drawn from two sources: the first 160 participants of the ongoing ImmuneRACE study, and 950 to 1,500 subjects contributed by 6 global collaborators. Here is what the overall study found, with its caveats: The quantity of clinical and demographic metadata differed by source and by participant and was supplied without curation.

The CDR3 runs 13 residues from the cysteine to the phenylalanine. Kept here is only the CDR3 DNA, which spans 39 bases and is read in frame from base 1. Deletion took 3 bases off V and 9 bases off J, with a span of 13 bases between the germline ends. Per the germline V gene, SGHRS is the CDR1 and YFSETQ is the CDR2. TCRbeta CDR3 regions were amplified from genomic DNA by means of the immunoSEQ Assay, a bias-controlled multiplex PCR. As for the original processing: The number of nucleated cells in each sample was estimated from the amplification of reference gene primers within the assay. To quantify the absolute abundance of each unique TCRbeta CDR3 rearrangement, sequence reads were collapsed and filtered. For each sample, productive Simpson clonality was calculated by taking the square root of Simpson's diversity index across productive rearrangements. TCRdb obtained this table from immuneACCESS and retained in-frame rearrangements with V and J assigned. These tables miss some clones; where compared with another copy, unresolved V genes account for less than half of the shortfall, and the remainder is unexplained. V, J and clone size reflect that table, while D and trimming were determined from the DNA. The sample table holds 260,000 or so clones, of which around four fifths were seen once. 4.5% to 6.5% of the sample goes to the ten largest clones.

Sequenced material: peripheral blood. The V and J genes are TRBV5-1 and TRBJ2-4; D gene: possibly TRBD1, on 6 matching bases. The receptor comes from a man older than 75 with acute or convalescent COVID-19. The CDR3: CASSSDRSSIQYF. The DNA sequence is TGCGCCAGCAGCTCTGACAGGTCTAGCATTCAGTACTTC.